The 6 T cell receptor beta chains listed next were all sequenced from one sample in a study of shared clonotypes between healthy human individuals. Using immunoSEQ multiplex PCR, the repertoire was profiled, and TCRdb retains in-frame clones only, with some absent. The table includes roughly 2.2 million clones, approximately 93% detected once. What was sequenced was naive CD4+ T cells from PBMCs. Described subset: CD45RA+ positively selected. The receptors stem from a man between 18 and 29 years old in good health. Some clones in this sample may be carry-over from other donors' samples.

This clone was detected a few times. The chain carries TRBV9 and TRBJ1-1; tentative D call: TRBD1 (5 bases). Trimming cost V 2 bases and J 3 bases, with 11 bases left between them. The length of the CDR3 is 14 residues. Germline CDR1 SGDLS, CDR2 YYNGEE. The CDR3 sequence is CASSVGVTDTEAFF. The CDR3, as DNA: TGTGCCAGCAGCGTGGGGGTTACGGACACTGAAGCTTTCTTT.

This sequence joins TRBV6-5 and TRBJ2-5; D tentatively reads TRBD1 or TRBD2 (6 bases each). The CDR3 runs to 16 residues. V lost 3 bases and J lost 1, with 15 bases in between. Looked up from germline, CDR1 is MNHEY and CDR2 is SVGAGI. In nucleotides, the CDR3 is TGTGCCAGCAGTTATAACGGCAGGGGAGGCCAAGAGACCCAGTACTTC. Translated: CASSYNGRGGQETQYF.

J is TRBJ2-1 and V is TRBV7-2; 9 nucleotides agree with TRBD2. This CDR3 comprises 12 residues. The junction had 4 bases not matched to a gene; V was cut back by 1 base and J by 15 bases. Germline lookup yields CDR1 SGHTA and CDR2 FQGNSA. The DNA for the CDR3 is TGTGCCAGCAGCTTAGTAGCGGGAGTGGTGTTCTTC. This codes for CASSLVAGVVFF. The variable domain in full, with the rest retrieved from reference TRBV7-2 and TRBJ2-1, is GAGVSQSPSNKVTEKGKDVELRCDPISGHTALYWYRQSLGQGLEFLIYFQGNSAPDKSGLPSDRFSAERTGGSVSTLTIQRTQQEDSAVYLCASSLVAGVVFFGPGTRLTVL.

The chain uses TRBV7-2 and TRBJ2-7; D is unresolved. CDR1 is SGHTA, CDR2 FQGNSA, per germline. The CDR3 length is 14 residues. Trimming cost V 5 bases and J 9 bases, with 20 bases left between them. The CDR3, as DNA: TGTGCCAGCAGCAGAAGTTGGCTCAACTTAGGGCAGTACTTC. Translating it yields CASSRSWLNLGQYF.

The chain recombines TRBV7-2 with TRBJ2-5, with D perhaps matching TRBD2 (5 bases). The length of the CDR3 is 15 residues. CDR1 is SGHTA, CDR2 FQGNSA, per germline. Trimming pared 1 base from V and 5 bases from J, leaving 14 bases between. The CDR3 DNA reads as TGTGCCAGCAGCTTAGGTGTCGGGGTCGTGGAGACCCAGTACTTC. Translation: CASSLGVGVVETQYF.

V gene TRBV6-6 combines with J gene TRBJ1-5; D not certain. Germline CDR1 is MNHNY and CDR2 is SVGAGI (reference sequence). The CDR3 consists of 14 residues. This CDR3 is CASAKEALNQPQHF. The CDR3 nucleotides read TGTGCAAGCGCAAAGGAGGCTCTAAATCAGCCCCAGCATTTT.